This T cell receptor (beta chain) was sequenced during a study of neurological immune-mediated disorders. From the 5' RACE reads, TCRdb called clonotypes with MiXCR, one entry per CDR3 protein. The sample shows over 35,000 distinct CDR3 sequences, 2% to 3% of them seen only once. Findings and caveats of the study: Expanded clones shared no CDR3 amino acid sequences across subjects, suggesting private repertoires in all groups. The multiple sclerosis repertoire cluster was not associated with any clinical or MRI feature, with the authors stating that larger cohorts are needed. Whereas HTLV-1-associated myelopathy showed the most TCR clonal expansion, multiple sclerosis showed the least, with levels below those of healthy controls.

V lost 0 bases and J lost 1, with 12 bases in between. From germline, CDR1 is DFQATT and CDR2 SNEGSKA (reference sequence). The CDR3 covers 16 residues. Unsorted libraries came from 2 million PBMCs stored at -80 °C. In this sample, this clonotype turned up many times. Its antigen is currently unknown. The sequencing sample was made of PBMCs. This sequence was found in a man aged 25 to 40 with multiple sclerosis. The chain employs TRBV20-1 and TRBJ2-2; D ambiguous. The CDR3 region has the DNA TGCAGTGCTAGAGATACCCCCACGGGGAACACCGGGGAGCTGTTTTTT. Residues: CSARDTPTGNTGELFF.